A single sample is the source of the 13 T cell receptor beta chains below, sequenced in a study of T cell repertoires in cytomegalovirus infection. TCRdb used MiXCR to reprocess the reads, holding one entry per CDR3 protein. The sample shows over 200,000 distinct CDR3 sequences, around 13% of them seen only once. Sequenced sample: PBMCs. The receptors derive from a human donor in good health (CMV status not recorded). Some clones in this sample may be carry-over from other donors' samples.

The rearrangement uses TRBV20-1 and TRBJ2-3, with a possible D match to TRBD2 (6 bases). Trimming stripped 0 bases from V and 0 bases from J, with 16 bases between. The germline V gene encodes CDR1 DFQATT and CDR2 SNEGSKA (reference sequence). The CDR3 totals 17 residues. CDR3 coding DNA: TGCAGTGCTAGAGATCCGTGGACTAACCCTAGCACAGATACGCAGTATTTT. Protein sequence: CSARDPWTNPSTDTQYF.

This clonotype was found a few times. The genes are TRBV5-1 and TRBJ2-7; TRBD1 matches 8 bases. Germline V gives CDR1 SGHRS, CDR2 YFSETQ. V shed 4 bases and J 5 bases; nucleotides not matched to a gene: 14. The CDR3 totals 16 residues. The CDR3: CASSPWGGRGQNEQYF. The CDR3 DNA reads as TGCGCCAGCAGCCCCTGGGGAGGCAGGGGGCAGAACGAGCAGTACTTC.

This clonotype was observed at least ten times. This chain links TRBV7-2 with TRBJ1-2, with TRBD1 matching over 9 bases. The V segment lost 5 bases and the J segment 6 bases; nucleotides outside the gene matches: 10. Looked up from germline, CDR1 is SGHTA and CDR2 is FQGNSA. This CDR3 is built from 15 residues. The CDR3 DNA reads TGTGCCAGCAGCCAGAAAACAGGGGGCAGTCATGGCTACACCTTC. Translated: CASSQKTGGSHGYTF.

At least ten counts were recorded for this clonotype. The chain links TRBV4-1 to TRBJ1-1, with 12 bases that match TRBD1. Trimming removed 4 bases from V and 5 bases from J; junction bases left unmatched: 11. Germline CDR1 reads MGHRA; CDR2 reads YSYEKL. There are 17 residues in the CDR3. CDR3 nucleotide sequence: TGCGCCAGCAGCCCCCTCCCGGGACAGGGGGCTTTGACTGAAGCTTTCTTT. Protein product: CASSPLPGQGALTEAFF.

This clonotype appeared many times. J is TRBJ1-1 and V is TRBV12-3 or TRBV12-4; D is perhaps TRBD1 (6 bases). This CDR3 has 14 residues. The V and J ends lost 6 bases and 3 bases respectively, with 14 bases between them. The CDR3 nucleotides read TGTGCCAGCAGCCTACAGGGTTTGGACACTGAAGCTTTCTTT. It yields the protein CASSLQGLDTEAFF.

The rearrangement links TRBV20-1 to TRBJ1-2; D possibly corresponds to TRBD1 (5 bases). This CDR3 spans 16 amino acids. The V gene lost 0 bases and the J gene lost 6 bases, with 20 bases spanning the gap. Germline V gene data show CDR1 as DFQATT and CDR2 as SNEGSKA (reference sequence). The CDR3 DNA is TGCAGTGCTAGAGATGAAGGTCGGCAGGGAGGGGATGGCTACACCTTC. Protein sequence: CSARDEGRQGGDGYTF.

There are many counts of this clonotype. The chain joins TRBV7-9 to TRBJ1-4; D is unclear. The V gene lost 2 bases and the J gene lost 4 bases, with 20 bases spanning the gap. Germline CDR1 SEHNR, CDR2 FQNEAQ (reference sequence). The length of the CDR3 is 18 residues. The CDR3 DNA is TGTGCCAGCAGCTTAACGGGCCCTACTGGACGGAATAATGAAAAACTGTTTTTT. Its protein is CASSLTGPTGRNNEKLFF.

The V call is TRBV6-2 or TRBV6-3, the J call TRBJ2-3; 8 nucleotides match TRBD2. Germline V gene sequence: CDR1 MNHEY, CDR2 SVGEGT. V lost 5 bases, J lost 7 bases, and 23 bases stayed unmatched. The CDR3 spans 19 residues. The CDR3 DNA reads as TGTGCCAGCAGTCGCCGGACATTGAGCGGGAGAGGCTTGGCTTATACGCAGTATTTT. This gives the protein CASSRRTLSGRGLAYTQYF.

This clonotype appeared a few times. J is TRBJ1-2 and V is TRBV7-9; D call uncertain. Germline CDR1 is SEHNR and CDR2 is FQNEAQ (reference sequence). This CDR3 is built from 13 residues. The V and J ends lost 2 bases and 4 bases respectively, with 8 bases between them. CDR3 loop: CASSLNLGYGYTF. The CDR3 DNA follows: TGTGCCAGCAGCTTAAATCTGGGCTATGGCTACACCTTC.

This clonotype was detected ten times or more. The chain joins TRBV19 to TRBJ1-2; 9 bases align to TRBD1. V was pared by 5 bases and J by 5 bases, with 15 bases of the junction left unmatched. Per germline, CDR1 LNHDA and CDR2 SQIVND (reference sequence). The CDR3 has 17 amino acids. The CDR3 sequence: CASSASRDRARPYGYTF. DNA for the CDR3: TGTGCCAGTAGTGCCTCCCGGGACAGGGCTCGCCCGTATGGCTACACCTTC.

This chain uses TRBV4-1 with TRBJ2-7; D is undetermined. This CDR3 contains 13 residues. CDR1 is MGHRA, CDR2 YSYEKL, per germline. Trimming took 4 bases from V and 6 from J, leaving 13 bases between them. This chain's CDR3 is CASSLRLGIEQYF. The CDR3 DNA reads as TGCGCCAGCAGCCTCAGGCTCGGAATCGAGCAGTACTTC.

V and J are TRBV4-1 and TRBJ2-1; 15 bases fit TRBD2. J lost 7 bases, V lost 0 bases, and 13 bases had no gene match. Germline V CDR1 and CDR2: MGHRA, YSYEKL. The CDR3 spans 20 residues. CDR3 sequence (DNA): TGCGCCAGCAGCCAAGAGCCCGGGACTAGCGGGAGGTATTTGGGGAATGAGCAGTTCTTC. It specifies CASSQEPGTSGRYLGNEQFF.

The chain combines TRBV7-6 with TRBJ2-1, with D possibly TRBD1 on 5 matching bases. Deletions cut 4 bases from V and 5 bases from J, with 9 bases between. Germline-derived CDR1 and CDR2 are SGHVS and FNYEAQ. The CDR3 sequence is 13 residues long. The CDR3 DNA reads TGTGCCAGCAGCTCGACAGATAACAATGAGCAGTTCTTC. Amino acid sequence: CASSSTDNNEQFF.